This T cell receptor beta chain was observed in a study of response to subunit inactivated influenza vaccine. Germline assignment: CDR1 MGHDK and CDR2 SYGVNS. J gave up 5 bases and V 3 bases, and 3 bases lay outside the gene matches. The CDR3 is 14 residues long. One entry per CDR3 protein results from TCRdb running MiXCR on the RT-PCR reads. The repertoire includes some 540,000 distinct CDR3 sequences, under 30% of them detected once, and around 2.8% sits in the top ten. This sample also belongs to another study, concerning T cells expressing NK-cell markers. That source notes: For TCR beta, cDNA was produced by 5'RACE template switching with UMIs. Investigators obtained TCR beta repertoires from sorted CD3+CD56+NKG2C+, CD3+CD56+NKG2C- and CD3+CD56-NKG2C+ T cells. About 1.0-8% of CD8+ T cells in several donors belonged to dominant NKG2C+ clonotypes.

The clonotype was recovered from a man in his fifties who received an inactivated influenza vaccine. The sample consisted of CD4+ T cells sorted from PBMCs, taken roughly 13 days after vaccination. The chain uses TRBV25-1 and TRBJ2-4, with 8 nucleotides matching TRBD1. This CDR3 is CASSETGAQNIQYF. CDR3 coding DNA: TGTGCCAGCAGTGAGACAGGGGCCCAAAACATTCAGTACTTC.